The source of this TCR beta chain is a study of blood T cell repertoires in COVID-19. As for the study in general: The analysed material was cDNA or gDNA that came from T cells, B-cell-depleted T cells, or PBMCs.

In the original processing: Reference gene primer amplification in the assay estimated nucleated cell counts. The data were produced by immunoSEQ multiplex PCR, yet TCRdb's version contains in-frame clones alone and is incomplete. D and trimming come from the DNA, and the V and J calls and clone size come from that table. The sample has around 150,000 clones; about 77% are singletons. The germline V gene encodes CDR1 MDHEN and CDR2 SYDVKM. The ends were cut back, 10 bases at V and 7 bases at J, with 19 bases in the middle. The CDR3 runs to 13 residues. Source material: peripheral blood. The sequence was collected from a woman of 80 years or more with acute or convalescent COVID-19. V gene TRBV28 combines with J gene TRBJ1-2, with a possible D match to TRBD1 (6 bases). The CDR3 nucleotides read TGTGCCACCCCCAACCCAGGGGCAGGTGGCTACACCTTC. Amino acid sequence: CATPNPGAGGYTF.